This entry concerns a single TCR beta chain. In TCRdb, the RT-PCR reads were re-called with MiXCR into one record per CDR3 protein. The sample has around 850,000 distinct CDR3 sequences, around 18% seen once. CDR1 SGHRS and CDR2 YFSETQ come from the germline V gene. V was cut by 4 bases and J by 4 bases, with 12 bases left in between. The CDR3 runs to 14 residues. The data are from a study of response to subunit inactivated influenza vaccine. The sample here was PBMCs from blood, taken 4 to 6 days after vaccination. The rearrangement uses TRBV5-1 and TRBJ1-5; D remains ambiguous. The sequence derives from a man aged 45 to 65 who received an inactivated influenza vaccine. The CDR3 loop is CASSRDGLNQPQHF. The CDR3 DNA follows: TGCGCCAGCAGCCGTGACGGACTTAATCAGCCCCAGCATTTT. The full variable domain, its missing parts supplied by reference TRBV5-1 and TRBJ1-5, is KAGVTQTPRYLIKTRGQQVTLSCSPISGHRSVSWYQQTPGQGLQFLFEYFSETQRNKGNFPGRFSGRQFSNSRSEMNVSTLELGDSALYLCASSRDGLNQPQHFGDGTRLSIL.